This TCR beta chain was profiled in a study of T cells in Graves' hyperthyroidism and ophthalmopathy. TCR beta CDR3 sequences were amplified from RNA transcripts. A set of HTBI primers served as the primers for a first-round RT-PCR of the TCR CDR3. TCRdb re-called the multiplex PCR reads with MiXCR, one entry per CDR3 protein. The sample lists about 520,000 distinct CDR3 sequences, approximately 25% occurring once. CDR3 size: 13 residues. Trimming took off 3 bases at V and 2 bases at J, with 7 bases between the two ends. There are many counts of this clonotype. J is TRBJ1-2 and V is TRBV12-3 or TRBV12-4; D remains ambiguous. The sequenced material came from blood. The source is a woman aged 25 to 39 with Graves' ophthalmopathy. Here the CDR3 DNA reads TGTGCCAGCAGTTTTCGACGGAACTATGGCTACACCTTC. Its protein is CASSFRRNYGYTF.